The present entry profiles one T cell receptor beta chain with its context. This clonotype was counted ten times or more. The specificity of this receptor is unknown. It has no much larger one-base neighbor in the sample; base qualities were not kept. TCRdb lists the instrument as Illumina HiSeq 2000. Multiplex PCR amplification was used to build the TCR beta chain libraries. The amplified TCR beta chain products were analyzed by high-throughput sequencing. TCRdb's own reprocessing of the public reads used fastp at Q25 and MiXCR and kept productive beta chains. CDR3 protein sequences are deduplicated, and each keeps its most common genes and DNA. The sample contains hundreds of thousands of distinct CDR3 sequences, approximately 31% of them found a single time. The ten largest clones take up 1.3% to 1.5% of the sample. Lymph node samples came from the axillary draining lymph nodes of breast cancer patients.

These data come from a study of breast tumors, draining lymph nodes, adjacent tissues (dated by TCRdb to about 2016). With respect to the entire study: The study compared TCR beta repertoires across tumor, adjacent nontumor tissue and axillary lymph nodes from breast cancer patients. The study aimed to assess the relationships and possible T-cell exchange between tumor, surrounding tissue and draining lymph node repertoires in human breast cancer. Summary of the overall study and its limitations: Tumor T-cell repertoires showed less diversity than lymph node repertoires and more diversity than nontumor tissue repertoires, and tumor T-cell repertoires showed preferential V and J gene usage. The data were considered consistent with the idea that most tumor T cells come from the lymph node and then expand in tumor tissue. Tumor and nontumor tissue repertoires were found to be significantly more similar in luminal-like than in basal-like breast cancer. The conclusion that tumor T cells originate in lymph nodes was presented as consistent with a hypothesis rather than as directly demonstrated.

The source of this sequence is a female donor with breast cancer. Some clones in this sample may be carry-over from other donors' samples. What was sequenced was axillary lymph node tissue.

The nucleotide sequence is TGTGCCAGCAGTTACGTAGATGGAGGGCAGGGCGAGCAGTACTTC. Its protein product is CASSYVDGGQGEQYF. The chain was built from TRBV6-5 and TRBJ2-7, with a tentative D gene TRBD2 over 6 matching bases. Including the terminal cysteine and phenylalanine, the CDR3 comprises 15 residues. Only the CDR3 portion is preserved as DNA: 45 bases, with reading frame beginning at the first base. Via the germline V gene, CDR1 is MNHEY and CDR2 SVGAGI. V loses 2 bases, J loses 6 bases, and the germline ends lie 17 bases apart.